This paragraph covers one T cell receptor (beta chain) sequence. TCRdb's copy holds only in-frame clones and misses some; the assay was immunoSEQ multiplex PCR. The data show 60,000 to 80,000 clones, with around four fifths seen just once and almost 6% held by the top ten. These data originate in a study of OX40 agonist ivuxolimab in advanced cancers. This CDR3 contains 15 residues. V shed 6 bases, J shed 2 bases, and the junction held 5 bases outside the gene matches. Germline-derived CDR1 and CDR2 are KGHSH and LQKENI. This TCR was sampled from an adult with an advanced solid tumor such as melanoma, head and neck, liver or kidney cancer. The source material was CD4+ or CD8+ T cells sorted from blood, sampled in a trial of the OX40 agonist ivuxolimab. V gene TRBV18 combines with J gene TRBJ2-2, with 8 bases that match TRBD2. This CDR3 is CASSSSGSNTGELFF. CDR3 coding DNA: TGTGCCAGCTCGTCCAGCGGGAGCAACACCGGGGAGCTGTTTTTT.